The next 7 T cell receptor beta chains were all read from a single sample in a study of T cells in localized non-small cell lung cancer. Data came from immunoSEQ multiplex PCR; TCRdb stores just in-frame clones and leaves some out. Altogether tens of thousands of clones are present, about 84% being singletons, with the ten largest covering about a tenth. Sample: peripheral blood, taken before any cancer treatment. The receptors derive from a female donor over 55 with stage I lung adenocarcinoma.

The J gene is TRBJ1-1, the V gene TRBV6-5; maybe TRBD1 (6 bases). V shed 2 bases and J shed 5 bases, with 12 bases lying between them. The CDR3 is 14 residues long. The germline V gene encodes CDR1 MNHEY and CDR2 SVGAGI. DNA for the CDR3: TGTGCCAGCAGTTACAAAGGGGGGGGGACTGAAGCTTTCTTT. This sequence encodes CASSYKGGGTEAFF.

This chain connects TRBV9 to TRBJ2-3, with a tentative D call TRBD1 (6 bases). The CDR3 loop spans 16 amino acids. Germline CDR1 SGDLS, CDR2 YYNGEE. Trimming removed 2 bases from V and 0 bases from J, with 13 bases in between. The CDR3 spells CASSVESGHSTDTQYF. As DNA, the CDR3 is TGTGCCAGCAGCGTCGAATCGGGACACAGCACAGATACGCAGTATTTT.

This chain connects TRBV7-2 to TRBJ2-7; no definite D call. Deletions cut 2 bases from V and 2 bases from J, with 7 bases between. This CDR3 has 13 amino acids. In germline, CDR1 is SGHTA, CDR2 FQGNSA. CDR3 protein: CASSLKQAYEQYF. CDR3 coding DNA: TGTGCCAGCAGCTTAAAACAAGCCTACGAGCAGTACTTC. Full variable domain (rest looked up from reference TRBV7-2 and TRBJ2-7): GAGVSQSPSNKVTEKGKDVELRCDPISGHTALYWYRQSLGQGLEFLIYFQGNSAPDKSGLPSDRFSAERTGGSVSTLTIQRTQQEDSAVYLCASSLKQAYEQYFGPGTRLTVT.

For the CDR3, the DNA is TGCGCCAGCAGCCCCCTTCCGGGGACTAATAGGGTGGGGGAGCAGTACTTC. It specifies CASSPLPGTNRVGEQYF. This chain joins TRBV5-1 and TRBJ2-7; 7 bases match TRBD2. The ends lost 4 bases at V and 7 bases at J; junction bases unmatched: 20. The CDR3 is 17 amino acids. CDR1 and CDR2 (germline): SGHRS, YFSETQ.

The V gene is TRBV4-1, the J gene TRBJ2-7; 8 bases fit TRBD1. The ends lost 0 bases at V and 0 bases at J; junction bases unmatched: 10. The CDR3 is made up of 18 amino acids. The germline gives CDR1 MGHRA, CDR2 YSYEKL. The CDR3 nucleotides read TGCGCCAGCAGCCAAGACCGAACAGGGGGGCGAAGCTCCTACGAGCAGTACTTC. Translated, it gives CASSQDRTGGRSSYEQYF.

To note about this clone: This sample also contains other DNA sequences that code for the same CDR3. DNA for the CDR3: TGTGCCAGCAGCGTAGCTGGGGTCGGGGAGCTGTTTTTT. This gives the protein CASSVAGVGELFF. The rearrangement links TRBV9 to TRBJ2-2; no clear D gene. Germline CDR1 SGDLS, CDR2 YYNGEE. CDR3 length: 13 residues. V was trimmed by 0 bases and J by 7 bases, leaving 7 bases between them.

The chain has TRBV30 and TRBJ2-5, with a tentative D call TRBD1 (7 bases). Germline V lookup: CDR1 GTSNPN, CDR2 SVGIG (reference sequence). Deletions cut 2 bases from V and 2 bases from J, with 15 bases between. This CDR3 comprises 15 residues. Written as DNA, the CDR3 is TGTGCCTGGAGTTCAATGACAGGGAGGCAAGAGACCCAGTACTTC. It is translated as CAWSSMTGRQETQYF. Complete variable domain (other parts from reference TRBV30 and TRBJ2-5): SQTIHQWPATLVQPVGSPLSLECTVEGTSNPNLYWYRQAAGRGLQLLFYSVGIGQISSEVPQNLSASRPQDRQFILSSKKLLLSDSGFYLCAWSSMTGRQETQYFGPGTRLLVL.